Listed here are 3 T cell receptor beta chains from one sample, sequenced in a study of siplizumab effects on memory and regulatory T cells (dated by TCRdb to the late 2010s). Library construction relied on the immunoSEQ multiplex PCR assay. TCRdb re-hosts the immuneACCESS table, in-frame sequences only. Its copies lack some clones; in the studies checked, an unresolved V gene accounts for under half of them, and the cause for the rest is not known. This sample lists tens of thousands of clones; approximately 95% were detected once. The ten largest make up roughly 0.3% of the sample. Source material: non-Treg CD4+ T cells sorted from blood. What the cell subset or site label conveys for this sample: FACS-sorted unstimulated CD4+ non-regulatory T cells. All receptors come from a human donor in good health.

V gene TRBV6-6 combines with J gene TRBJ1-3; a possible D gene is TRBD1 (6 bases). Trimming removed 5 bases at V and 3 bases at J, with 14 bases between. CDR1 and CDR2 from the germline V gene are MNHNY and SVGAGI (reference sequence). The length of the CDR3 is 15 residues. Here the CDR3 reads CASSRWGGGGNTIYF. The CDR3 DNA reads TGTGCCAGCAGTAGGTGGGGGGGCGGTGGAAACACCATATATTTT.

The chain uses TRBV19 and TRBJ2-5; 8 positions agree with TRBD2. Germline V gene lookup returns CDR1 LNHDA and CDR2 SQIVND (reference sequence). V was pared by 9 bases and J by 4 bases, with 4 bases of the junction left unmatched. CDR3 length: 12 amino acids. The DNA for the CDR3 is TGTGCCAGCCGGGGACTAGGAGAGACCCAGTACTTC. Its translation is CASRGLGETQYF.

The chain uses TRBV30 and TRBJ1-2; no reliable D call. From germline, CDR1 is GTSNPN and CDR2 SVGIG (reference sequence). V lost 3 bases to trimming and J lost 4 bases, with 9 bases between them. The CDR3 loop spans 12 amino acids. CDR3 in amino acids: CAWSPGPYGYTF. The DNA for the CDR3 is TGTGCCTGGAGCCCGGGCCCCTATGGCTACACCTTC.